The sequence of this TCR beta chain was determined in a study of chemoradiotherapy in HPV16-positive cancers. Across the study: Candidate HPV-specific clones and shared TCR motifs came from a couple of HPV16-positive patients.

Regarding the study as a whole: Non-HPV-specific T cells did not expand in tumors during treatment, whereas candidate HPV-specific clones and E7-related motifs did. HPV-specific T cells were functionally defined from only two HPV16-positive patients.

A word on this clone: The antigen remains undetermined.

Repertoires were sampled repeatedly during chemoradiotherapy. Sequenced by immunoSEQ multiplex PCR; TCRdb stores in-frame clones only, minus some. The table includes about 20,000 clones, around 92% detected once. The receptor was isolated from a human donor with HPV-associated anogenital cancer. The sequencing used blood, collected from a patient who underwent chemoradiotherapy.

The CDR3 loop is CASSLAIEGTSAFF. In DNA form, the CDR3 reads TGTGCCAGCAGCTTAGCGATTGAGGGGACATCGGCTTTCTTT. The rearrangement joins TRBV7-8 to TRBJ1-1; tentatively, D is TRBD1 (6 bases). This CDR3 is 14 amino acids long. The germline CDR1 and CDR2 sequences are SGHVS and FQNEAQ. V dropped 0 bases and J dropped 11 bases, with 16 bases sitting between them.